A single sample gave rise to the 9 T cell receptor beta chains below, sequenced in a study of PD-1 blockade in mismatch repair-deficient tumors. Clones were read by immunoSEQ multiplex PCR, and TCRdb kept only the in-frame ones, dropping some. The data contain 75,000 to 85,000 clones, 65% to 85% of them singletons. The sample was peripheral blood, taken 12 weeks after starting pembrolizumab. The receptors derive from an adult with mismatch repair-deficient cancer.

The chain links TRBV29-1 to TRBJ2-1; either TRBD1 or TRBD2 may fit D (5 bases each). From germline, CDR1 is SQVTM and CDR2 ANQGSEA. CDR3 length equals 15 residues. Trimming pared 6 bases from V and 8 bases from J, leaving 23 bases between. The CDR3 is CSVLRDPAVTDEQFF. CDR3 bases: TGCAGCGTGCTCCGGGACCCCGCGGTTACAGATGAGCAGTTCTTC.

The chain recombines TRBV19 with TRBJ1-3, with D tentatively TRBD1 (6 bases). V was trimmed by 8 bases and J by 0 bases, leaving 11 bases between them. This CDR3 has 14 residues. CDR1 and CDR2 (germline): LNHDA, SQIVND (reference sequence). The CDR3 region is CASARGDSGNTIYF. Written as DNA, the CDR3 is TGTGCCAGTGCTAGGGGGGACTCTGGAAACACCATATATTTT. Combining the CDR3 with reference TRBV19 and TRBJ1-3 gives the whole variable domain DGGITQSPKYLFRKEGQNVTLSCEQNLNHDAMYWYRQDPGQGLRLIYYSQIVNDFQKGDIAEGYSVSREKKESFPLTVTSAQKNPTAFYLCASARGDSGNTIYFGEGSWLTVV.

This sequence joins TRBV6-5 and TRBJ2-1, with D possibly matching TRBD2 (6 bases). The CDR3 is 11 residues long. The V end was cut by 5 bases, the J end by 9 bases, with 8 bases between. The germline gives CDR1 MNHEY, CDR2 SVGAGI. The CDR3 is CASSAEGEQFF. Here the CDR3 DNA reads TGTGCCAGCAGTGCGGAGGGTGAGCAGTTCTTC.

V gene TRBV5-6 combines with J gene TRBJ2-6, with D perhaps TRBD1 or TRBD2 (6 bases each). Germline V CDR1 and CDR2: SGHDT, YYEEEE. The V and J ends lost 1 base and 2 bases respectively, with 7 bases between them. This CDR3 spans 15 amino acids. For the CDR3, the DNA is TGTGCCAGCAGCTTGAGGGGGGCTGGGGCCAACGTCCTGACTTTC. Translating gives CASSLRGAGANVLTF.

The V call is TRBV2, the J call TRBJ2-3, with TRBD1 matching over 9 bases. The CDR3 has 16 residues. J lost 1 base, V lost 6 bases, and 8 bases had no gene match. Germline values: CDR1 SNHLY, CDR2 FYNNEI. The CDR3: CASSPGTGSRTDTQYF. Here the CDR3 DNA reads TGTGCCAGCAGCCCCGGGACAGGGTCTCGCACAGATACGCAGTATTTT. The full variable domain, with the rest looked up from reference TRBV2 and TRBJ2-3, is EPEVTQTPSHQVTQMGQEVILRCVPISNHLYFYWYRQILGQKVEFLVSFYNNEISEKSEIFDDQFSVERPDGSNFTLKIRSTKLEDSAMYFCASSPGTGSRTDTQYFGPGTRLTVL.

This sequence joins TRBV7-3 and TRBJ2-1; no clear D gene. V lost 1 base and J lost 0, with 7 bases in between. Germline CDR1 SGHTA, CDR2 FQGTGA. This CDR3 region has 15 residues. CDR3 protein: CASSLNRLSYNEQFF. CDR3 sequence (DNA): TGTGCCAGCAGCTTAAATCGCCTCTCCTACAATGAGCAGTTCTTC.

The table lists this clone with a count of one. The chain is built from TRBV27 and TRBJ1-5, with 8 bases lining up with TRBD1. Unmatched junction bases numbered 5, after V lost 3 bases and J lost 4 bases. The germline V gene encodes CDR1 MNHEY and CDR2 SMNVEV (reference sequence). The CDR3 runs 15 residues. The CDR3 DNA reads TGTGCCAGCAGTTTGTCAACAGGGGGTAATCAGCCCCAGCATTTT. Protein sequence: CASSLSTGGNQPQHF.

The chain links TRBV9 to TRBJ1-1; tentative D call: TRBD1 (6 bases). There are 18 residues in the CDR3. The ends were cut back, 0 bases at V and 0 bases at J, with 18 bases in the middle. Germline V gene lookup returns CDR1 SGDLS and CDR2 YYNGEE. CDR3 loop: CASSVGGAAGGMNTEAFF. The CDR3, as DNA: TGTGCCAGCAGCGTAGGGGGCGCGGCGGGGGGCATGAACACTGAAGCTTTCTTT.

This clone was observed once. The chain links TRBV6-5 to TRBJ1-1; 8 bases are shared with TRBD1. The CDR3 contains 12 residues. The V and J ends lost 6 bases and 5 bases, in that order; junction bases with no gene match: 2. CDR1 and CDR2 from the germline V gene are MNHEY and SVGAGI. The CDR3 DNA follows: TGTGCCAGCAGCAGGGGGCAAACTGAAGCTTTCTTT. As protein: CASSRGQTEAFF.